The 15 T cell receptor beta chains below all came from one sample that was sequenced in a study of blood T cell repertoires in COVID-19. The table came from immunoSEQ multiplex PCR; TCRdb's copy has only in-frame clones and leaves some out. The sample comprises about 50,000 clones, just over 90% of which are singletons, and about 6.2% rests with the top ten. The sequenced material came from peripheral blood. These receptors all stem from a man aged 35-49 years with acute or convalescent COVID-19.

This clone was counted once. This sequence joins TRBV2 and TRBJ2-7; 7 bases agree with TRBD2. This CDR3 has 14 amino acids. With 4 bases clipped from V and 6 bases from J, the junction kept 9 bases outside the gene matches. Looked up from germline, CDR1 is SNHLY and CDR2 is FYNNEI. This CDR3 reads CASSAMGGPTEQYF. CDR3 coding DNA: TGTGCCAGCAGTGCGATGGGAGGGCCTACCGAGCAGTACTTC.

The rearrangement uses TRBV29-1 and TRBJ1-2; possible D gene TRBD1, 5 bases. Trimming cost V 6 bases and J 8 bases, with 16 bases left between them. This CDR3 is built from 12 residues. The V gene's germline CDR1 is SQVTM and CDR2 ANQGSEA. The CDR3 nucleotides read TGCAGCGTCCAACAGGAAACAGGCGGCTACACCTTC. Translated, it gives CSVQQETGGYTF. The whole variable domain, filled in from reference TRBV29-1 and TRBJ1-2, reads SAVISQKPSRDICQRGTSLTIQCQVDSQVTMMFWYRQQPGQSLTLIATANQGSEATYESGFVIDKFPISRPNLTFSTLTVSNMSPEDSSIYLCSVQQETGGYTFGSGTRLTVV.

The chain combines TRBV30 with TRBJ2-1, with D perhaps TRBD2 (5 bases). V lost 3 bases and J 3 bases, leaving 18 bases between the germline ends. The CDR3 has 16 amino acids. Looked up from germline, CDR1 is GTSNPN and CDR2 is SVGIG (reference sequence). The CDR3 DNA is TGTGCCTGGAGCCCCCGGCGCAGCGGAATCTACAATGAGCAGTTCTTC. Translating it yields CAWSPRRSGIYNEQFF.

The V and J genes are TRBV3-1 (or the pseudogene TRBV3-2) and TRBJ2-2, with 12 bases identical to TRBD2. The ends lost 6 bases at V and 4 bases at J; junction bases unmatched: 6. There are 16 residues in the CDR3. Per germline, CDR1 LGHDT and CDR2 YNNKEL (reference sequence). As DNA, the CDR3 is TGTGCCAGCAGAACCCTAGCGGGAGGGCCCACCGGGGAGCTGTTTTTT. Translation: CASRTLAGGPTGELFF.

This clone has only one observation. The V and J genes are TRBV11-2 and TRBJ2-7; 7 bases agree with TRBD1. J gave up 0 bases and V 1 base, and 3 bases lay outside the gene matches. CDR1 is SGHAT, CDR2 FQNNGV, per germline. The length of the CDR3 is 15 residues. The CDR3 protein is CASSLGDRDSYEQYF. The CDR3 DNA is TGTGCCAGCAGCTTAGGTGACAGGGACTCCTACGAGCAGTACTTC. Full variable domain (remainder filled in from reference TRBV11-2 and TRBJ2-7): EAGVAQSPRYKIIEKRQSVAFWCNPISGHATLYWYQQILGQGPKLLIQFQNNGVVDDSQLPKDRFSAERLKGVDSTLKIQPAKLEDSAVYLCASSLGDRDSYEQYFGPGTRLTVT.

This clone occurred a few times. The chain joins TRBV2 to TRBJ1-1; no clear D gene. The CDR3 has 11 residues. Trimming pared 5 bases from V and 8 bases from J, leaving 9 bases between. Germline V gives CDR1 SNHLY, CDR2 FYNNEI. CDR3 nucleotides: TGTGCCAGCAGTCGACCGGGGGAAGCTTTCTTT. Translation: CASSRPGEAFF.

Notes on this clone: Other nucleotide sequences from this sample produce the same CDR3. The V and J genes are TRBV30 and TRBJ2-7; 8 bases line up with TRBD1. CDR3 length: 13 amino acids. V was clipped by 6 bases and J by 7 bases; unmatched bases: 11. CDR1 GTSNPN and CDR2 SVGIG come from the germline V gene (reference sequence). The CDR3 nucleotides read TGTGCCTGTCGACAGGGGCCGTCGGGAGAGCAGTACTTC. Protein sequence: CACRQGPSGEQYF.

J is TRBJ2-5 and V is TRBV12-3 or TRBV12-4; D is unclear. The CDR3 length is 13 residues. V lost 8 bases and J 5 bases, leaving 15 bases between the germline ends. CDR3 loop: CASAKNWWETQYF. CDR3 coding DNA: TGTGCCAGCGCTAAGAATTGGTGGGAGACCCAGTACTTC.

The chain combines TRBV5-1 with TRBJ2-1; 7 bases agree with TRBD2. The germline V gene encodes CDR1 SGHRS and CDR2 YFSETQ. This CDR3 spans 14 amino acids. V gave up 4 bases and J gave up 10 bases; unmatched junction bases: 11. In DNA form, the CDR3 reads TGCGCCAGCAGCCCCTCCCCTCTAGCGGAGGAGCAGTTCTTC. Translating gives CASSPSPLAEEQFF.

The chain couples TRBV10-3 to TRBJ2-7; 7 positions match TRBD2. Germline lookup yields CDR1 ENHRY and CDR2 SYGVKD. After removal of 10 bases from V and 5 bases from J, the junction contained 11 bases not matched to a gene. CDR3 length: 13 amino acids. The DNA for the CDR3 is TGTGCCACCTGGCGGGAGTTAGACAACGAGCAGTACTTC. This gives the protein CATWRELDNEQYF.

V gene TRBV5-6 combines with J gene TRBJ2-3; TRBD2 matches 7 bases. The germline CDR1 and CDR2 sequences are SGHDT and YYEEEE. V shed 4 bases, J shed 2 bases, and the junction held 4 bases outside the gene matches. The CDR3 is 14 amino acids. The CDR3 bases are TGTGCCAGCAGCCGGGACTATTTCACAGATACGCAGTATTTT. Protein: CASSRDYFTDTQYF.

This clone has more than one count but fewer than ten. This rearrangement joins TRBV28 to TRBJ1-2; TRBD1 aligns across 9 bases. The CDR3 has 18 residues. Germline loops: CDR1 MDHEN, CDR2 SYDVKM. With V trimmed by 3 bases and J by 4 bases, 15 bases remained unmatched. CDR3 DNA: TGTGCCAGCAGTTTTTTCGGGACAGGGCTTACTCCCGGCTATGGCTACACCTTC. Its translation: CASSFFGTGLTPGYGYTF.

The chain employs TRBV19 and TRBJ1-1, with 7 bases identical to TRBD1. Germline V gene sequence: CDR1 LNHDA, CDR2 SQIVND (reference sequence). V was clipped by 3 bases and J by 7 bases; unmatched bases: 5. CDR3 length equals 13 residues. The CDR3 DNA follows: TGTGCCAGTAGTATCAGCAGGGGGAGTGAAGCTTTCTTT. It encodes CASSISRGSEAFF.

This clone has a single count. The chain uses TRBV5-1 and TRBJ2-2, with D unresolved. CDR3 length: 14 amino acids. Per the germline V gene, CDR1 is SGHRS and CDR2 is YFSETQ. Between the trimmed V and J ends, which lost 4 bases and 1 base, there was a span of 8 bases. The CDR3 sequence: CASSPRLNTGELFF. For the CDR3, the DNA is TGCGCCAGCAGCCCCCGACTGAACACCGGGGAGCTGTTTTTT. Full variable domain (missing parts from reference TRBV5-1 and TRBJ2-2): KAGVTQTPRYLIKTRGQQVTLSCSPISGHRSVSWYQQTPGQGLQFLFEYFSETQRNKGNFPGRFSGRQFSNSRSEMNVSTLELGDSALYLCASSPRLNTGELFFGEGSRLTVL.

This chain links TRBV11-2 with TRBJ1-1; the D is unclear. The germline V and J ends were trimmed by 1 base and 6 bases, with 12 bases remaining between them. The CDR3 is made up of 14 amino acids. Germline V gene data show CDR1 as SGHAT and CDR2 as FQNNGV. The CDR3 reads CASSLAAGRAEAFF. The CDR3 DNA reads TGTGCCAGCAGCTTAGCGGCGGGTCGGGCTGAAGCTTTCTTT. Based on the CDR3 plus reference TRBV11-2 and TRBJ1-1, the full variable domain is EAGVAQSPRYKIIEKRQSVAFWCNPISGHATLYWYQQILGQGPKLLIQFQNNGVVDDSQLPKDRFSAERLKGVDSTLKIQPAKLEDSAVYLCASSLAAGRAEAFFGQGTRLTVV.